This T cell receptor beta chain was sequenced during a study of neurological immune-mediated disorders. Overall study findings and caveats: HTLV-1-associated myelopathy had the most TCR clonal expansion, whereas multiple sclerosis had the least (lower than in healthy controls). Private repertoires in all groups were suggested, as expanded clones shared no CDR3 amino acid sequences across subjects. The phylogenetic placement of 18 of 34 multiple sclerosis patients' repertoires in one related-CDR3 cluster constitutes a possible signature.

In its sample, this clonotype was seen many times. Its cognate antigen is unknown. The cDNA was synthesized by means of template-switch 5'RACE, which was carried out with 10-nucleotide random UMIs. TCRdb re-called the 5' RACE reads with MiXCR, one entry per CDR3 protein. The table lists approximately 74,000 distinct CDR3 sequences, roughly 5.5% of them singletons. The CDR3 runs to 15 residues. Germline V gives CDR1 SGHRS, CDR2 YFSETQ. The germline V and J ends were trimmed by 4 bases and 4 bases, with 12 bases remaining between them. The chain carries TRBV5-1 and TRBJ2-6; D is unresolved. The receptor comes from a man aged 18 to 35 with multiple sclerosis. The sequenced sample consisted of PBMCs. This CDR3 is CASSGTYLGANVLTF. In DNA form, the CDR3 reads TGCGCCAGCAGCGGCACGTATTTGGGGGCCAACGTCCTGACTTTC.